These 5 T cell receptor beta chains were sequenced from one sample in a study of blood T cell repertoires in COVID-19. Repertoires were generated with immunoSEQ multiplex PCR, while TCRdb's copy carries only in-frame clones and drops some. This sample carries about 180,000 clones, 75% to 90% of them seen once, and the ten largest clones take 5% to 7.5%. The sample taken for sequencing was PBMCs or T cells enriched from blood (not recorded which). All receptors come from a man aged 40-49 years who had recovered from COVID-19.

CDR3 coding DNA: TGCGCCAGCAGCCCGACTAGCGGGGGGGCCCCAGGTACGCAGTATTTT. Residues: CASSPTSGGAPGTQYF. The rearrangement uses TRBV5-1 and TRBJ2-3, with 14 bases aligning to TRBD2. CDR1 SGHRS and CDR2 YFSETQ come from the germline V gene. The CDR3 loop spans 16 amino acids. After removal of 4 bases from V and 8 bases from J, the junction contained 9 bases not matched to a gene.

The rearrangement joins TRBV2 to TRBJ2-1, with TRBD2 matching 12 bases. CDR1 is SNHLY and CDR2 is FYNNEI in the germline V gene. V lost 5 bases to trimming and J lost 2 bases; unmatched junction nucleotides: 7. This CDR3 has 17 amino acids. The CDR3 DNA reads TGTGCCAGCAGTCCTCGGACTAGCGGGGTTGCCTACAATGAGCAGTTCTTC. It yields the protein CASSPRTSGVAYNEQFF.

The chain recombines TRBV11-3 with TRBJ1-6; 7 bases map to TRBD1. CDR3 size: 14 residues. Germline V lookup: CDR1 SGHNT, CDR2 YENEEA. V was pared by 1 base and J by 16 bases, with 10 bases of the junction left unmatched. The CDR3 nucleotides are TGTGCCAGCAGCTTAGGGGCAGGGGACAGTTTTCTCCACTTT. It encodes CASSLGAGDSFLHF. The variable domain in full, completed from reference TRBV11-3 and TRBJ1-6, reads EAGVVQSPRYKIIEKKQPVAFWCNPISGHNTLYWYLQNLGQGPELLIRYENEEAVDDSQLPKDRFSAERLKGVDSTLKIQPAELGDSAVYLCASSLGAGDSFLHFGNGTRLTVT.

This rearrangement joins TRBV19 to TRBJ1-2; the D gene is possibly TRBD1 (5 bases). The germline CDR1 and CDR2 sequences are LNHDA and SQIVND (reference sequence). CDR3 size: 16 residues. V lost 3 bases, J lost 8 bases, and 22 bases lay in between. CDR3 in amino acids: CASSIGSRALHEGYTF. In DNA form, the CDR3 reads TGTGCCAGTAGTATTGGGTCCAGGGCACTTCACGAGGGCTACACCTTC.

V and J are TRBV27 and TRBJ2-1; possibly TRBD1 for D (6 bases). The V gene's germline CDR1 is MNHEY and CDR2 SMNVEV (reference sequence). This CDR3 region has 14 residues. Trimming removed 8 bases from V and 5 bases from J, with 16 bases in between. CDR3: CASWNIGGHNEQFF. For the CDR3, the DNA is TGTGCCAGCTGGAACATAGGGGGTCACAATGAGCAGTTCTTC.